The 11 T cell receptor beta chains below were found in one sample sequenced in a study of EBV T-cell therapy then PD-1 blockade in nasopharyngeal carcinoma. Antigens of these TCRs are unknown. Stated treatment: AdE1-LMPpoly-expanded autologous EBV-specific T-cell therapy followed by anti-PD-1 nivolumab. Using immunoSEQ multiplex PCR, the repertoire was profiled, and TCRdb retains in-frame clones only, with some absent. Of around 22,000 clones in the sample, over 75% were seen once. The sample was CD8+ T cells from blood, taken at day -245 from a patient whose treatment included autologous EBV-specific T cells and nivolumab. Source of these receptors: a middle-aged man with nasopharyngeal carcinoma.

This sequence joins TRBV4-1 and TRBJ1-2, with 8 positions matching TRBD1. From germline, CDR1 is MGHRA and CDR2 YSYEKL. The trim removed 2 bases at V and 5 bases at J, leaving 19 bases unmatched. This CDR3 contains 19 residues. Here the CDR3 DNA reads TGCGCCAGCAGCCAACCCGGGACAGGCGAATTGCTCCGTTATTATGGCTACACCTTC. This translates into CASSQPGTGELLRYYGYTF.

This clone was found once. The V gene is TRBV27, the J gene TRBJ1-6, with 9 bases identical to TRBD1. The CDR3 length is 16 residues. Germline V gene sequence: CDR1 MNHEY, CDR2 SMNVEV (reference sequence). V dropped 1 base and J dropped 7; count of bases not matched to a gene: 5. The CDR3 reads CASSLYDGTGNSPLHF. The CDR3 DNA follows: TGTGCCAGCAGTTTATATGACGGGACAGGGAATTCACCCCTCCACTTT.

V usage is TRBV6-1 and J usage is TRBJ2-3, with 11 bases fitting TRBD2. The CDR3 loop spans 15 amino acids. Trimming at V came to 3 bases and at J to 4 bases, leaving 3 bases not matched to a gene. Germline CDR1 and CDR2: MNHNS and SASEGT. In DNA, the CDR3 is TGTGCCAGCAGTGACGTAGCGGGGGGGCCAGATACGCAGTATTTT. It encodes CASSDVAGGPDTQYF.

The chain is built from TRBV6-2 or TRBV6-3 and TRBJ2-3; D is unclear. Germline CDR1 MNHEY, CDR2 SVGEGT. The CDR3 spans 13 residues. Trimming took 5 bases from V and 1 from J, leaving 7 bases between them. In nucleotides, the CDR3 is TGTGCCAGCAGTGTTCCTGGCACAGATACGCAGTATTTT. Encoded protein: CASSVPGTDTQYF.

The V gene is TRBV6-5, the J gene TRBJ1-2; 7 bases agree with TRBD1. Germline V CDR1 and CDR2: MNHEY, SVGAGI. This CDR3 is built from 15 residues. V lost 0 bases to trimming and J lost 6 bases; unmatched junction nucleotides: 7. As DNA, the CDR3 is TGTGCCAGCAGTTACTCGATCGAAGGGGGCAATGGCTACACCTTC. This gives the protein CASSYSIEGGNGYTF.

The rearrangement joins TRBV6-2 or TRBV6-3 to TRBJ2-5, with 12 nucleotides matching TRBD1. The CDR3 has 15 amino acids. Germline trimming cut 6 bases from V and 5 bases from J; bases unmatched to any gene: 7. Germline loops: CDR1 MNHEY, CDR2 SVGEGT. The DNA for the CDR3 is TGTGCCAGCAGCACCGGGACAGGGGGCGTGGAGACCCAGTACTTC. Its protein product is CASSTGTGGVETQYF.

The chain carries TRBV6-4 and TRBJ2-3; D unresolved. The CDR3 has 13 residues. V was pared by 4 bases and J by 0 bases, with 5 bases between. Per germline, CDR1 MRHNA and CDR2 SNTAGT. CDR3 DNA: TGTGCCAGCAGTGCCCGTAGCACAGATACGCAGTATTTT. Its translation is CASSARSTDTQYF.

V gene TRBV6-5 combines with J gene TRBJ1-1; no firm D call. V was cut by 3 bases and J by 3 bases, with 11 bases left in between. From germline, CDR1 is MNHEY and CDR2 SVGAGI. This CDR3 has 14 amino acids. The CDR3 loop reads CASSYSPEDTEAFF. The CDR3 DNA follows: TGTGCCAGCAGTTATTCCCCGGAGGACACTGAAGCTTTCTTT.

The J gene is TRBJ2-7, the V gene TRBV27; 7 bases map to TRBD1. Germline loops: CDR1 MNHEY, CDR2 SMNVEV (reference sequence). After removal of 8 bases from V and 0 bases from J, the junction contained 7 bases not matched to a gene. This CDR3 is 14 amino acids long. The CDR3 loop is CASGETGTSYEQYF. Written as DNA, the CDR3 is TGTGCCAGCGGGGAGACAGGGACCTCCTACGAGCAGTACTTC.

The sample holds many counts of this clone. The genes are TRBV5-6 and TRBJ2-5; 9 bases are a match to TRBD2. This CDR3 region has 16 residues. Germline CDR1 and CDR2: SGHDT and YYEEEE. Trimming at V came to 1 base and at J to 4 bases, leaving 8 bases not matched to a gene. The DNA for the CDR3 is TGTGCCAGCAGCTTGTTTGCTAGCGGGGTGGGAGAGACCCAGTACTTC. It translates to CASSLFASGVGETQYF.

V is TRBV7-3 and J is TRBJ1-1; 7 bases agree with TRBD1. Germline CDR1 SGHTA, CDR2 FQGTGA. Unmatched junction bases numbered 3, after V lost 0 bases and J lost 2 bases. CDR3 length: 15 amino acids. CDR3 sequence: CASSLTGTANTEAFF. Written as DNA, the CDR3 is TGTGCCAGCAGCTTAACCGGGACAGCTAACACTGAAGCTTTCTTT. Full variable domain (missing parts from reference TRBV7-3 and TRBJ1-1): GAGVSQTPSNKVTEKGKYVELRCDPISGHTALYWYRQSLGQGPEFLIYFQGTGAADDSGLPNDRFFAVRPEGSVSTLKIQRTERGDSAVYLCASSLTGTANTEAFFGQGTRLTVV.